The 26 T cell receptor beta chains below all came from one sample that was sequenced in a study of PD-1 blockade in classical Hodgkin lymphoma. All the patients suffered relapse after autologous stem cell transplantation, and brentuximab vedotin exposure differed. Clones were read by immunoSEQ multiplex PCR, and TCRdb kept only the in-frame ones, dropping some. The table has about 58,000 clones, approximately 90% seen once. The specimen was peripheral blood mononuclear cells (PBMCs), collected before the second cycle of nivolumab. The origin of the receptors is a human donor with classical Hodgkin lymphoma.

The rearrangement uses TRBV7-9 and TRBJ2-1, with TRBD2 as a possible D gene (5 bases). The CDR3 is made up of 13 amino acids. The germline gives CDR1 SEHNR, CDR2 FQNEAQ (reference sequence). V lost 2 bases, J lost 9 bases, and 11 bases lay in between. In DNA, the CDR3 is TGTGCCAGCAGCTTATTCTCGGGATCTGAGCAGTTCTTC. This gives the protein CASSLFSGSEQFF.

This clone was seen a few times. The genes are TRBV5-6 and TRBJ2-3, with no clear D. The CDR3 length is 11 residues. Germline values: CDR1 SGHDT, CDR2 YYEEEE. Between the trimmed V and J ends, which lost 4 bases and 8 bases, there was a span of 8 bases. The CDR3 coding sequence is TGTGCCAGCAGCCGGTCAGGTACGCAGTATTTT. This translates into CASSRSGTQYF.

The V gene is TRBV19, the J gene TRBJ2-7, with D perhaps matching TRBD2 (5 bases). Germline CDR1 LNHDA, CDR2 SQIVND (reference sequence). There are 13 residues in the CDR3. Deletions cut 6 bases from V and 6 bases from J, with 15 bases between. For the CDR3, the DNA is TGTGCCAGTAGCCCGGACTGGTCGGGCGAGCAGTACTTC. It specifies CASSPDWSGEQYF.

The chain has TRBV2 and TRBJ2-1; 11 bases fit TRBD2. Germline values: CDR1 SNHLY, CDR2 FYNNEI. The length of the CDR3 is 16 residues. With 2 bases clipped from V and 3 bases from J, the junction kept 3 bases outside the gene matches. The CDR3 loop is CASSELTSGGYNEQFF. CDR3 nucleotide sequence: TGTGCCAGCAGTGAACTAACTAGCGGGGGCTACAATGAGCAGTTCTTC.

V usage is TRBV4-1 and J usage is TRBJ2-7; weak D call: TRBD1 (6 bases). CDR1 MGHRA and CDR2 YSYEKL come from the germline V gene. This CDR3 comprises 18 residues. With 0 bases removed from V and 2 bases from J, the gap between germline ends came to 20 bases. The CDR3 sequence is CASSQDRGRGTPPYEQYF. The CDR3 DNA sequence: TGCGCCAGCAGCCAAGATCGAGGCAGGGGTACGCCTCCCTACGAGCAGTACTTC.

In DNA form, the CDR3 reads TGCACCAGCAGCCACAGCCGGGACAGGGTACAAGGAAACTATGGCTACACCTTC. Its translation is CTSSHSRDRVQGNYGYTF. The chain combines TRBV1 with TRBJ1-2; TRBD1 is the table's D call and was not checked against the DNA. TRBV1 constitutes a pseudogene. The CDR3 runs 18 residues.

CDR3: CASSLQGFSPGANVLTF. In DNA form, the CDR3 reads TGCGCCAGCAGCTTGCAGGGGTTTTCTCCTGGGGCCAACGTCCTGACTTTC. This rearrangement joins TRBV5-1 to TRBJ2-6, with D perhaps matching TRBD1 (6 bases). This CDR3 is built from 17 residues. CDR1 and CDR2 from the germline V gene are SGHRS and YFSETQ. The V gene lost 1 base and the J gene lost 2 bases, with 13 bases spanning the gap.

The chain employs TRBV25-1 and TRBJ2-6, with D possibly matching TRBD1 (6 bases). V lost 2 bases, J lost 4 bases, and 12 bases lay in between. CDR3 length: 16 amino acids. Germline CDR1 MGHDK, CDR2 SYGVNS. The CDR3 nucleotides are TGTGCCAGCAGTGAACAACAGGGAACCGGGGCCAACGTCCTGACTTTC. This encodes CASSEQQGTGANVLTF.

This chain connects TRBV10-1 to TRBJ2-6, with 7 bases identical to TRBD1. This CDR3 region has 19 residues. Germline V gene sequence: CDR1 WNHNN, CDR2 SYGVQD (reference sequence). V lost 4 bases to trimming and J lost 0 bases; unmatched junction nucleotides: 12. The CDR3 protein is CASSGDPGQRSSGANVLTF. The CDR3 DNA follows: TGCGCCAGCAGTGGCGATCCGGGACAGCGGAGCTCTGGGGCCAACGTCCTGACTTTC.

This chain links TRBV10-3 with TRBJ2-3; 7 bases match TRBD1. This CDR3 comprises 16 residues. V shed 0 bases and J 3 bases; nucleotides not matched to a gene: 6. The germline gives CDR1 ENHRY, CDR2 SYGVKD. The CDR3 loop is CAISESTGKRTDTQYF. The CDR3 DNA sequence: TGTGCCATCAGTGAGTCGACAGGGAAGAGGACAGATACGCAGTATTTT.

The J gene is TRBJ1-2, the V gene TRBV7-9; the match to TRBD1 covers 9 bases. V gave up 6 bases and J gave up 4 bases; unmatched junction bases: 9. CDR3 length: 15 residues. Per the germline V gene, CDR1 is SEHNR and CDR2 is FQNEAQ (reference sequence). As DNA, the CDR3 is TGTGCCAGCAGTTCAGGAGGGGGACAGGGCTATGGCTACACCTTC. Amino acid sequence: CASSSGGGQGYGYTF.

The J gene is TRBJ2-3, the V gene TRBV6-5, with 12 bases fitting TRBD2. The CDR3 runs 16 residues. Germline trimming cut 4 bases from V and 1 base from J; bases unmatched to any gene: 3. Germline assignment: CDR1 MNHEY and CDR2 SVGAGI. The CDR3 protein is CASSSRLAGGTDTQYF. The CDR3 DNA is TGTGCCAGCAGTTCCCGACTAGCGGGGGGCACAGATACGCAGTATTTT.

This rearrangement joins TRBV6-1 to TRBJ2-1, with 12 bases matching TRBD1. Germline V gene data show CDR1 as MNHNS and CDR2 as SASEGT. V was pared by 6 bases and J by 8 bases, with 5 bases of the junction left unmatched. The CDR3 extends over 14 amino acids. The DNA for the CDR3 is TGTGCCAGCAGGTCCGGGACAGGGGGCTATGAGCAGTTCTTC. This sequence encodes CASRSGTGGYEQFF.

The V and J genes are TRBV7-6 and TRBJ1-3, with D unclear. V was cut by 1 base and J by 0 bases, with 10 bases left in between. CDR3 size: 16 residues. The germline gives CDR1 SGHVS, CDR2 FNYEAQ. This CDR3 is CASSLVDDPSGNTIYF. The CDR3 DNA sequence: TGTGCCAGCAGCTTAGTTGACGACCCCTCTGGAAACACCATATATTTT.

The genes are TRBV28 and TRBJ2-7, with a weak D call TRBD2 (6 bases). Germline CDR1 and CDR2: MDHEN and SYDVKM. The CDR3 contains 15 residues. Between the trimmed V and J ends, which lost 3 bases and 5 bases, there was a span of 17 bases. This chain's CDR3 is CASSFRRELLDEQYF. The CDR3 DNA is TGTGCCAGCAGTTTCAGGCGGGAACTCCTTGACGAGCAGTACTTC.

This clone was seen only once. The V gene is TRBV13, the J gene TRBJ2-3; the D gene is possibly TRBD2 (6 bases). V was clipped by 0 bases and J by 5 bases, with 15 bases between them. This CDR3 has 16 residues. Germline CDR1 reads PRHDT; CDR2 reads FYEKMQ (reference sequence). The CDR3 protein is CASSLGTGATVDTQYF. Written as DNA, the CDR3 is TGTGCCAGCAGCTTAGGTACGGGAGCGACCGTAGATACGCAGTATTTT.

The genes are TRBV19 and TRBJ2-1; D is ambiguous. The V end lost 3 bases, the J end lost 2 bases, and 11 bases lay between the germline ends. Germline V CDR1 and CDR2: LNHDA, SQIVND (reference sequence). The CDR3 runs to 15 residues. CDR3 bases: TGTGCCAGTAGTATGATGGGGTTGACCTACAATGAGCAGTTCTTC. Its protein is CASSMMGLTYNEQFF.

This clone was counted a single time. This chain joins TRBV18 and TRBJ2-3; no clear D gene. V dropped 3 bases and J dropped 1 base, with 11 bases sitting between them. CDR1 and CDR2 from the germline V gene are KGHSH and LQKENI. The CDR3 runs to 15 residues. The DNA of the CDR3 is TGTGCCAGCTCACCCCGAAACCGAGGCACAGATACGCAGTATTTT. Protein: CASSPRNRGTDTQYF.

The chain recombines TRBV19 with TRBJ1-5; D ambiguous. CDR3 length: 13 residues. The germline V gene encodes CDR1 LNHDA and CDR2 SQIVND (reference sequence). Trimming took 1 base from V and 9 from J, leaving 10 bases between them. The CDR3 nucleotides read TGTGCCAGTAGTATAGGGTTGCAAGGGCCCCAGCATTTT. The encoded protein is CASSIGLQGPQHF.

This clone was seen once. This chain connects TRBV5-5 to TRBJ2-2, with 9 nucleotides matching TRBD1. The CDR3 contains 16 residues. J was trimmed by 3 bases and V by 3 bases; bases with no gene match: 6. Germline CDR1 and CDR2: SGHKS and YYEKEE (reference sequence). CDR3 region: CASSWGGQGYTGELFF. In DNA form, the CDR3 reads TGTGCCAGCAGCTGGGGGGGACAGGGATACACCGGGGAGCTGTTTTTT.

The gene calls are TRBV12-5 and TRBJ1-3, with TRBD1 matching over 8 bases. After removal of 4 bases from V and 0 bases from J, the junction contained 5 bases not matched to a gene. CDR1 and CDR2 from the germline V gene are LGHNT and FRNRAP. CDR3 size: 16 residues. This chain's CDR3 is CASGWGTGYSGNTIYF. CDR3 sequence (DNA): TGTGCTAGTGGTTGGGGGACAGGTTACTCTGGAAACACCATATATTTT.

About this clone: Because the CDR3 is missing its conserved closing phenylalanine or tryptophan, this is likely a read error. This chain joins TRBV5-1 and TRBJ1-1; TRBD1 is a possible D gene (5 bases). Per the germline V gene, CDR1 is SGHRS and CDR2 is YFSETQ. V was clipped by 4 bases and J by 1 base, with 11 bases between them. The CDR3 length is 14 residues. The CDR3 region has the DNA TGCGCCAGCAGCGAACAGGTGGGGAACACTGAAGCTTTCCTT. Its translation: CASSEQVGNTEAFL.

CDR3 nucleotide sequence: TGTGCCAGTAGTATCTTTGGCACCGCATCTAACTATGGCTACACCTTC. It is translated as CASSIFGTASNYGYTF. The chain joins TRBV19 to TRBJ1-2; no definite D call. The CDR3 contains 16 residues. Germline CDR1 LNHDA, CDR2 SQIVND (reference sequence). Trimming took off 3 bases at V and 0 bases at J, with 14 bases between the two ends.

This sequence joins TRBV4-2 and TRBJ1-1; 10 bases line up with TRBD1. After removal of 4 bases from V and 2 bases from J, the junction contained 7 bases not matched to a gene. The CDR3 is made up of 16 amino acids. Germline V gives CDR1 LGHNA, CDR2 YNFKEQ. CDR3 DNA: TGTGCCAGCAGCCTTCCGACGACAGGGGGCAACACTGAAGCTTTCTTT. The encoded protein is CASSLPTTGGNTEAFF.

The J gene is TRBJ1-2, the V gene TRBV28; 8 bases map to TRBD1. V lost 6 bases and J lost 11; bases outside the gene matches: 5. CDR1 and CDR2 from the germline V gene are MDHEN and SYDVKM. The CDR3 spans 11 residues. This chain's CDR3 is CASRKTGGYTF. CDR3 in DNA: TGTGCCAGCAGAAAAACAGGGGGGTACACCTTC.

The rearrangement joins TRBV6-6 to TRBJ2-7, with TRBD2 identical over 11 bases. Germline V gene sequence: CDR1 MNHNY, CDR2 SVGAGI (reference sequence). This CDR3 is 14 amino acids long. The V and J ends lost 7 bases and 7 bases, in that order; junction bases with no gene match: 9. The CDR3 reads CASTIAGGPWEQYF. For the CDR3, the DNA is TGTGCCAGCACTATAGCGGGGGGGCCCTGGGAGCAGTACTTC.